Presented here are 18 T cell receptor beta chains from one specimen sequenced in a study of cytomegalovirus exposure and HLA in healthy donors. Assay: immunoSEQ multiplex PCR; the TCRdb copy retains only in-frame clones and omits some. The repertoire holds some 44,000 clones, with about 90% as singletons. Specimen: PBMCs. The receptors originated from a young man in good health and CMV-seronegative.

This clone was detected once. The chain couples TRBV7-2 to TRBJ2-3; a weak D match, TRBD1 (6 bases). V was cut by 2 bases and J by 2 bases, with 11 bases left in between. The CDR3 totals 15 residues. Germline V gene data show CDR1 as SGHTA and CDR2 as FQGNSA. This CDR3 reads CASSLMAGVTDTQYF. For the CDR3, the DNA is TGTGCCAGCAGCTTAATGGCAGGGGTCACAGATACGCAGTATTTT.

The CDR3 loop reads CASSLGVGGRANEQFF. DNA of the CDR3: TGTGCCAGCAGCTTAGGCGTGGGGGGGAGGGCGAATGAGCAGTTCTTC. The chain employs TRBV13 and TRBJ2-1; 7 nucleotides agree with TRBD2. The CDR3 spans 16 residues. The J segment lost 7 bases and the V segment lost 0 bases, leaving 9 bases of the junction unmatched. Germline V gives CDR1 PRHDT, CDR2 FYEKMQ (reference sequence). Drawing the rest from reference TRBV13 and TRBJ2-1, the complete variable domain is AAGVIQSPRHLIKEKRETATLKCYPIPRHDTVYWYQQGPGQDPQFLISFYEKMQSDKGSIPDRFSAQQFSDYHSELNMSSLELGDSALYFCASSLGVGGRANEQFFGPGTRLTVL.

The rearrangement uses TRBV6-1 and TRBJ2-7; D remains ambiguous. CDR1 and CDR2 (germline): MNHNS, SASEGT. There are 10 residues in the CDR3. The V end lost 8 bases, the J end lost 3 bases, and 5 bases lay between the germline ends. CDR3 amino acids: CASENYEQYF. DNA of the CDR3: TGTGCCAGCGAGAACTACGAGCAGTACTTC.

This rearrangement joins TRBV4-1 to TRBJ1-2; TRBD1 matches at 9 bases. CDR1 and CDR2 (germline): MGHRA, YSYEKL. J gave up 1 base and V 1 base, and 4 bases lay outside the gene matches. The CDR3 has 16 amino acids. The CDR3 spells CASSQGLTGGNYGYTF. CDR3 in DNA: TGCGCCAGCAGCCAAGGGTTGACAGGGGGTAACTATGGCTACACCTTC.

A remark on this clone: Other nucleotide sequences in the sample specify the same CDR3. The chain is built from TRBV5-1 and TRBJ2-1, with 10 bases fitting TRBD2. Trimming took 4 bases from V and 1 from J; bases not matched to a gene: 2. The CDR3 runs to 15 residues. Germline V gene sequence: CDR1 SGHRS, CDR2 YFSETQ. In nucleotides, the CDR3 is TGCGCCAGCAGCCCGGGACTAGCGTCCTACAATGAGCAGTTCTTC. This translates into CASSPGLASYNEQFF.

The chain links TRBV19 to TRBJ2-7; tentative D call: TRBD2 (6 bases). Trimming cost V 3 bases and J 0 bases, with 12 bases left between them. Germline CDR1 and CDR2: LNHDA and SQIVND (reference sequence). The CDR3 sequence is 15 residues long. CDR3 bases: TGTGCCAGTAGTATGGTTGACGGGAGCTCCTACGAGCAGTACTTC. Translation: CASSMVDGSSYEQYF. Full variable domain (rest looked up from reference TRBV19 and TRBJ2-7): DGGITQSPKYLFRKEGQNVTLSCEQNLNHDAMYWYRQDPGQGLRLIYYSQIVNDFQKGDIAEGYSVSREKKESFPLTVTSAQKNPTAFYLCASSMVDGSSYEQYFGPGTRLTVT.

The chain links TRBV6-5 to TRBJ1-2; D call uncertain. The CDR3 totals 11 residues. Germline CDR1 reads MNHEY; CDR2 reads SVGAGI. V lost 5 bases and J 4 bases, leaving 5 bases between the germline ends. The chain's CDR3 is CASSDIYGYTF. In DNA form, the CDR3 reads TGTGCCAGCAGTGACATCTATGGCTACACCTTC.

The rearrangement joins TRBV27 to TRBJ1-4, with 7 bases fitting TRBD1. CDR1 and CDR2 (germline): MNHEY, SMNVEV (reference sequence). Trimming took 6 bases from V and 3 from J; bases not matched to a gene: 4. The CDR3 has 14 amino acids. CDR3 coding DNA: TGTGCCAGCAGGTCCGGGACAGCTAATGAAAAACTGTTTTTT. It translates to CASRSGTANEKLFF.

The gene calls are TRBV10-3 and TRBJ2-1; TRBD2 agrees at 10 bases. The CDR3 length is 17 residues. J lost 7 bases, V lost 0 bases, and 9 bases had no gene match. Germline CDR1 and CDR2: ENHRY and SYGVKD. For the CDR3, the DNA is TGTGCCATCAGTGAGTCGATAGGTACTAGCGGGAAAAATGAGCAGTTCTTC. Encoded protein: CAISESIGTSGKNEQFF.

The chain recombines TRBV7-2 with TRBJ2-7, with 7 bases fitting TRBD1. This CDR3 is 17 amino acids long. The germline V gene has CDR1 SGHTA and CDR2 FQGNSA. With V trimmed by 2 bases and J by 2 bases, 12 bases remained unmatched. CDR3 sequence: CASSLNLRRTGAYEQYF. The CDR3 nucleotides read TGTGCCAGCAGCTTAAATCTGAGGCGGACAGGCGCCTACGAGCAGTACTTC.

CDR3 in DNA: TGTGCCAGTAGTCCGAGCCAGGGGCATCACACTGAAGCTTTCTTT. This encodes CASSPSQGHHTEAFF. This rearrangement joins TRBV19 to TRBJ1-1, with D maybe TRBD1 (6 bases). This CDR3 contains 15 residues. Trimming took off 5 bases at V and 3 bases at J, with 16 bases between the two ends. The germline V gene encodes CDR1 LNHDA and CDR2 SQIVND (reference sequence).

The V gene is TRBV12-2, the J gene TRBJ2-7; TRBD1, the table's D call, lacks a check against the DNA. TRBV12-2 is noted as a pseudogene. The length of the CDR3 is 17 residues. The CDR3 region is CASRLGVKGQGCYEQYF. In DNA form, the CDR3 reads TGTGCAAGTCGCTTAGGTGTTAAGGGACAGGGATGTTACGAGCAGTACTTC.

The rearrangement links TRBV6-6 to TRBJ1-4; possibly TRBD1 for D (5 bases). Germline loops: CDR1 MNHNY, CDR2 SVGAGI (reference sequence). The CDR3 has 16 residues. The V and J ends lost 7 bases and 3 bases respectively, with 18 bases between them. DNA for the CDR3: TGTGCCAGCAACAATTACGTCGGGGGGGCTAATGAAAAACTGTTTTTT. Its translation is CASNNYVGGANEKLFF.

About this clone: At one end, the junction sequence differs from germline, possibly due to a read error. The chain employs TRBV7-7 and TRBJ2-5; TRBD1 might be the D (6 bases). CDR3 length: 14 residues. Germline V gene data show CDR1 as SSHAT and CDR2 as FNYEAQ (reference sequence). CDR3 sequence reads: CASSLDRTEETQYF. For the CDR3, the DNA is TGTGCTAGCAGCTTAGACCGGACAGAAGAGACCCAGTACTTC.

CDR3 loop: CASSLLGTGLFF. DNA for the CDR3: TGTGCCAGCAGCTTGTTAGGGACAGGCCTGTTTTTT. V gene TRBV5-4 combines with J gene TRBJ1-4; 8 positions match TRBD1. The CDR3 runs to 12 residues. CDR1 is SGHNT and CDR2 is YYREEE in the germline V gene (reference sequence). V gave up 1 base and J gave up 14 bases; unmatched junction bases: 4.

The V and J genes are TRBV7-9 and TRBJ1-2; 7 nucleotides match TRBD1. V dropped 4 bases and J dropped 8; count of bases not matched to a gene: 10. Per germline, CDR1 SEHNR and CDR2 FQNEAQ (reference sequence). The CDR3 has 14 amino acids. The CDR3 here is CASSWSGGTDGYTF. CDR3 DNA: TGTGCCAGCAGCTGGAGTGGCGGGACAGACGGCTACACCTTC.

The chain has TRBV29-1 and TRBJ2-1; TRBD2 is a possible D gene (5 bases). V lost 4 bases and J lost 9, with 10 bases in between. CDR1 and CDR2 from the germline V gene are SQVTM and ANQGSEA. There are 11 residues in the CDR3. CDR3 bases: TGCAGCGTTGGAGGGATTGGTGAGCAGTTCTTC. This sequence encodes CSVGGIGEQFF.

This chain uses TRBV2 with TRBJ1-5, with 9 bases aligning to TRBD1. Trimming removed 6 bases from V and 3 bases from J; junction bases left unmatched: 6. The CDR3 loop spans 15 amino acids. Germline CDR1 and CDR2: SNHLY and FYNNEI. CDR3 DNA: TGTGCCAGCAGGGGGACAGGGTCCTACAATCAGCCCCAGCATTTT. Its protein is CASRGTGSYNQPQHF.